The 12 T cell receptor beta chains listed next were all sequenced from one sample in a study of regulatory T cells in long-lasting Graves disease. As for time point: newly diagnosed GD, antithyroid drugs for less than 3 months. Extracted PBMC RNA gave rise to the TCR library. Combining iRepertoire HTBI primers with Arm-PCR of CDR3 regions, the authors built TCR beta libraries. TCRdb independently ran MiXCR on the multiplex PCR reads; one entry per CDR3 protein. The sample has about 420,000 distinct CDR3 sequences; 16% are singletons. The same data also contributed to another study, on T cells in Graves' hyperthyroidism and ophthalmopathy.

Sequencing used peripheral blood mononuclear cells (PBMCs), obtained at new diagnosis, from a patient treated with antithyroid drugs. The receptor set was obtained from a woman aged 18-29 years with Graves disease.

The chain carries TRBV3-1 and TRBJ1-6, with 7 nucleotides matching TRBD1. CDR3 length: 19 residues. The V and J ends lost 3 bases and 7 bases, in that order; junction bases with no gene match: 18. Germline CDR1 reads LGHDT; CDR2 reads YNNKEL (reference sequence). CDR3 nucleotides: TGTGCCAGCAGCCAGTTCCCCGGGACAGCGGTGGTGTGGAATTCACCCCTCCACTTT. Translated, it gives CASSQFPGTAVVWNSPLHF.

The chain is built from TRBV7-9 and TRBJ2-3; no clear D gene. There are 13 residues in the CDR3. Germline CDR1 reads SEHNR; CDR2 reads FQNEAQ (reference sequence). V lost 1 base to trimming and J lost 6 bases, with 8 bases between them. CDR3 nucleotide sequence: TGTGCCAGCAGCTTAGTAAGGGCGGATACGCAGTATTTT. Translated, it gives CASSLVRADTQYF.

This clonotype was detected many times. For the CDR3, the DNA is TGCGCCAGCAGCCCAGGAACTACCGGTGACGAGCAGTACTTC. It is translated as CASSPGTTGDEQYF. V gene TRBV5-1 combines with J gene TRBJ2-7; D ambiguous. The V gene's germline CDR1 is SGHRS and CDR2 YFSETQ. This CDR3 has 14 residues. The V end lost 4 bases, the J end lost 5 bases, and 16 bases lay between the germline ends.

This clonotype was observed many times. This chain connects TRBV6-1 to TRBJ1-2, with 7 bases fitting TRBD1. Per germline, CDR1 MNHNS and CDR2 SASEGT. V trimming: 6 bases; J trimming: 3 bases; junction bases outside the gene matches: 4. The CDR3 consists of 13 residues. The CDR3 DNA reads TGTGCCAGCAGAACTACAGGGGACTATGGCTACACCTTC. Translation gives CASRTTGDYGYTF.

The chain links TRBV5-6 to TRBJ1-3; no definite D call. CDR1 SGHDT and CDR2 YYEEEE come from the germline V gene. The CDR3 is 14 residues long. V was pared by 4 bases and J by 0 bases, with 8 bases between. The CDR3 loop is CASSAVSSGNTIYF. CDR3 DNA: TGTGCCAGCAGCGCGGTCAGCTCTGGAAACACCATATATTTT. Supplemented by reference TRBV5-6 and TRBJ1-3, the full variable domain reads DAGVTQSPTHLIKTRGQQVTLRCSPKSGHDTVSWYQQALGQGPQFIFQYYEEEERQRGNFPDRFSGHQFPNYSSELNVNALLLGDSALYLCASSAVSSGNTIYFGEGSWLTVV.

This rearrangement joins TRBV3-1 to TRBJ1-1; no clear D gene. The V and J ends lost 2 bases and 5 bases respectively, with 15 bases between them. Germline V CDR1 and CDR2: LGHDT, YNNKEL (reference sequence). This CDR3 spans 15 amino acids. The CDR3 loop reads CASSQLGRTRTEAFF. The CDR3 DNA reads as TGTGCCAGCAGCCAACTCGGCAGGACGAGAACTGAAGCTTTCTTT.

This clonotype was recorded at least ten times. The V call is TRBV28, the J call TRBJ2-7; D remains unclear. This CDR3 contains 13 residues. The germline V gene has CDR1 MDHEN and CDR2 SYDVKM. The ends were cut back, 8 bases at V and 5 bases at J, with 16 bases in the middle. For the CDR3, the DNA is TGTGCCAGCTTAGACGTCAGCTGGAACGAGCAGTACTTC. Translation: CASLDVSWNEQYF.

The sample holds a few counts of this clonotype. The genes are TRBV20-1 and TRBJ1-5, with a possible D match to TRBD1 (5 bases). The germline gives CDR1 DFQATT, CDR2 SNEGSKA (reference sequence). CDR3 length equals 15 residues. The ends were cut back, 0 bases at V and 4 bases at J, with 13 bases in the middle. Here the CDR3 reads CSAREGGRENQPQHF. The CDR3 DNA is TGCAGTGCTAGAGAAGGCGGCAGGGAAAATCAGCCCCAGCATTTT.

This clonotype was found many times. V is TRBV28 and J is TRBJ2-3; 9 bases agree with TRBD2. The germline CDR1 and CDR2 sequences are MDHEN and SYDVKM. The length of the CDR3 is 15 residues. V lost 5 bases and J lost 2; bases outside the gene matches: 5. In DNA, the CDR3 is TGTGCCAGCAGTCAGACTAGCGGCTACACAGATACGCAGTATTTT. As protein: CASSQTSGYTDTQYF.

This clonotype was observed at least ten times. The chain employs TRBV20-1 and TRBJ2-7, with D tentatively TRBD1 or TRBD2 (5 bases each). This CDR3 comprises 13 residues. The ends were cut back, 0 bases at V and 3 bases at J, with 9 bases in the middle. Germline V gene lookup returns CDR1 DFQATT and CDR2 SNEGSKA (reference sequence). CDR3 in amino acids: CSAREGENYEQYF. CDR3 coding DNA: TGCAGTGCTAGAGAGGGGGAGAACTACGAGCAGTACTTC.

This clonotype was recorded at least ten times. This rearrangement joins TRBV7-9 to TRBJ2-1; 12 bases fit TRBD2. This CDR3 comprises 14 residues. Trimming at V came to 1 base and at J to 12 bases, leaving 4 bases not matched to a gene. CDR1 and CDR2 (germline): SEHNR, FQNEAQ (reference sequence). The CDR3 sequence is CASSLGTSGDGQFF. The CDR3 DNA is TGTGCCAGCAGCTTAGGGACTAGCGGGGACGGGCAGTTCTTC.

This clonotype was counted a few times. Mismatch with germline at one junction end may stem from a read error. This rearrangement joins TRBV6-1 to TRBJ2-1, with D possibly TRBD1 on 6 matching bases. The CDR3 loop spans 12 amino acids. The germline V gene has CDR1 MNHNS and CDR2 SASEGT. DNA of the CDR3: TGTGCCAGCAGCTTCACCGGGACACGGGTGCTCTTC. This encodes CASSFTGTRVLF.